A selection of T cell receptor beta chains follows, all from one sample in a study of T cell responses to AZD1222 COVID-19 vaccine. Profiling relied on immunoSEQ multiplex PCR, and the TCRdb table lists in-frame clones only, not all of them. The sample consists of 160,000 or so clones, around 90% of them appearing once. Here the sequenced sample was peripheral blood, taken 28 days after the second AZD1222 dose. These receptors all come from an adult who received the AZD1222 COVID-19 vaccine. Both conserved end residues are part of each CDR3. D genes are given only for firm matches.

16	-	TRBV20-1	TRBJ1-4	CSASEAVASTNEKLFF
15	TRBD1	TRBV6-4	TRBJ1-2	CASSQMRQGNYGYTF
15	-	TRBV7-8	TRBJ1-3	CASSPLGRTGNTIYF
14	-	TRBV5-1	TRBJ1-2	CASSLEGRGLGYTF
13	-	TRBV9	TRBJ1-2	CASSVVGQNGYTF
13	TRBD1	TRBV6-5	TRBJ1-1	CASSADRGGEAFF
13	-	TRBV3-1/TRBV3-2	TRBJ2-7	CASSPSGAYEQYF
15	-	TRBV7-3	TRBJ2-1	CASSLTLGHNNEQFF
13	-	TRBV6-1	TRBJ2-7	CASSGAGYYEQYF
18	-	TRBV28	TRBJ2-3	CASRIGLGEAGWPDTQYF
18	-	TRBV27	TRBJ1-6	CASSLVAPGSSYNSPLHF
16	-	TRBV7-9	TRBJ2-2	CASRNFRGPNTGELFF
16	TRBD2	TRBV10-1	TRBJ2-3	CARSPINAGGHVTQYF
13	-	TRBV6-2/TRBV6-3	TRBJ1-1	CASSYAGRAEAFF